This paragraph reports one T cell receptor (beta chain). The sample belongs to a study of blood T cell repertoires in COVID-19. Background on the study: Samples came from the United States, Italy and Spain, spanning acute and convalescent COVID-19.

The CDR3 totals 16 residues. Trimming stripped 1 base from V and 2 bases from J, with 11 bases between. Germline-derived CDR1 and CDR2 are KGHSH and LQKENI. Per the original methods: Amplification of reference gene primers was used by the study to estimate nucleated cell counts. TCRdb's copy holds only in-frame clones and misses some; the assay was immunoSEQ multiplex PCR. V, J and clone size derive from that table, while D and trimming were established from the DNA sequence. The repertoire has over 100,000 clones, 70% to 90% of them found once; the top ten carry 0.95% to 1.3%. The V gene is TRBV18, the J gene TRBJ1-4; D remains ambiguous. This TCR derives from a human donor in a cohort sampled during active COVID-19. Sequenced sample: peripheral blood. Here the CDR3 reads CASSPRAGSTNEKLFF. The DNA for the CDR3 is TGTGCCAGCTCACCACGGGCGGGCTCGACTAATGAAAAACTGTTTTTT.